This is a list of T cell receptor beta chains from one sample in a study of blood T cells in healthy people across ages. TCRdb reprocessed the 5' RACE reads with MiXCR, giving one entry per CDR3 protein. The repertoire holds about 1.4 million distinct CDR3 sequences, approximately 60% seen once, with about 6.3% in the top ten. Sequences were obtained from blood. These receptors were obtained from a man in his late teens or twenties in good health. CDR3s include the opening cysteine and the closing phenylalanine or tryptophan. The order of the fields is CDR3 protein, CDR3 DNA, V gene, clone size, D gene, J gene. A D gene is named only where the DNA matches it firmly. Only some rows state a clone size, as once, few, many or a class for expanded clones.

CDR3: CASSSDGLGNTIYF
DNA: TGCGCCAGCAGCTCGGACGGACTTGGAAACACCATATATTTT
V: TRBV4-1
size: .
D: .
J: TRBJ1-3

CDR3: CAGSYSTNRDSPLHF
DNA: TGTGCCGGCAGTTACTCGACAAACAGGGACTCACCCCTCCACTTT
V: TRBV6-5
size: .
D: .
J: TRBJ1-6

CDR3: CSTLGQGPSDTQYF
DNA: TGCAGCACCTTGGGACAGGGACCGTCGGATACGCAGTATTTT
V: TRBV29-1
size: once
D: TRBD1
J: TRBJ2-3

CDR3: CSARSRDVWQTQYF
DNA: TGCAGTGCTAGGTCCAGAGATGTTTGGCAGACCCAGTACTTC
V: TRBV20-1
size: .
D: .
J: TRBJ2-5

CDR3: CASSMGYRATGANVLTF
DNA: TGTGCCAGCAGCATGGGGTACAGGGCGACGGGGGCCAACGTCCTGACTTTC
V: TRBV9
size: .
D: .
J: TRBJ2-6

CDR3: CSVAESPQETQYF
DNA: TGCAGCGTTGCAGAATCGCCCCAAGAGACCCAGTACTTC
V: TRBV29-1
size: few
D: .
J: TRBJ2-5

CDR3: CSASRGFGTDTQYF
DNA: TGCAGTGCTAGCAGGGGCTTCGGCACAGATACGCAGTATTTT
V: TRBV20-1
size: .
D: .
J: TRBJ2-3

CDR3: CATGASGYNEQFF
DNA: TGTGCCACCGGGGCTAGCGGCTACAATGAGCAGTTCTTC
V: TRBV3-1
size: .
D: TRBD2
J: TRBJ2-1

CDR3: CASSAYRYNYNEQFF
DNA: TGTGCCAGCAGCGCGTACAGATACAATTACAATGAGCAGTTCTTC
V: TRBV11-2
size: few
D: .
J: TRBJ2-1

CDR3: CASSGQPFPYEQYF
DNA: TGTGCCAGCTCGGGACAGCCATTTCCCTACGAGCAGTACTTC
V: TRBV6-2/TRBV6-3
size: .
D: TRBD1
J: TRBJ2-7

CDR3: CASSLAGTLSNQPQHF
DNA: TGTGCCAGCAGCTTAGCAGGGACACTGAGCAATCAGCCCCAGCATTTT
V: TRBV7-8
size: .
D: .
J: TRBJ1-5

CDR3: CASSQRAPRSNEQYF
DNA: TGTGCCAGCAGCCAAAGGGCCCCACGGAGTAATGAGCAGTACTTC
V: TRBV3-1
size: .
D: .
J: TRBJ2-5

CDR3: CSAAGGSPNHNEQFF
DNA: TGCAGTGCCGCGGGCGGGAGCCCCAATCACAATGAGCAGTTCTTC
V: TRBV20-1
size: .
D: TRBD2
J: TRBJ2-1